What follows are 20 T cell receptor beta chains derived from one specimen sequenced in a study of blood T cell repertoires in COVID-19. The assay was immunoSEQ multiplex PCR, and TCRdb's table has in-frame clones only and misses some. The top ten clones hold roughly 8.3% of a sample with hundreds of thousands of clones, around 88% of them seen once. Sample: PBMCs or T cells enriched from blood (not recorded which). These receptor sequences come from a man in his forties who had recovered from COVID-19.

The chain is built from TRBV13 and TRBJ2-7; TRBD2 agrees at 8 bases. V trimming: 7 bases; J trimming: 7 bases; junction bases outside the gene matches: 12. In germline, CDR1 is PRHDT, CDR2 FYEKMQ (reference sequence). This CDR3 contains 14 residues. CDR3 sequence reads: CASTNNAGGWEQYF. The DNA for the CDR3 is TGTGCCAGCACTAATAATGCGGGAGGTTGGGAGCAGTACTTC.

The gene calls are TRBV30 and TRBJ1-5, with D maybe TRBD1 (5 bases). V was shortened by 4 bases and J by 4 bases, with 17 bases between the two germline ends. Germline assignment: CDR1 GTSNPN and CDR2 SVGIG (reference sequence). This CDR3 is 15 amino acids long. CDR3 region: CAWNAGTGGNQPQHF. Written as DNA, the CDR3 is TGTGCCTGGAACGCCGGGACTGGAGGAAATCAGCCCCAGCATTTT.

CDR3 protein: CASSQGDRVGEQFF. CDR3 bases: TGCGCCAGCAGCCAAGGGGACAGGGTCGGTGAGCAGTTCTTC. V usage is TRBV4-3 and J usage is TRBJ2-1; TRBD1 agrees at 9 bases. Unmatched junction bases numbered 4, after V lost 1 base and J lost 9 bases. The CDR3 runs 14 residues. Germline V gene data show CDR1 as LGHNA and CDR2 as YSLEER.

This clone was observed a single time. V usage is TRBV3-1 (or the pseudogene TRBV3-2) and J usage is TRBJ2-3; 7 bases match TRBD1. The CDR3 length is 14 residues. CDR1 and CDR2 (germline): LGHDT, YNNKEL (reference sequence). The trim removed 6 bases at V and 6 bases at J, leaving 9 bases unmatched. CDR3: CASRPTGSGDTQYF. Here the CDR3 DNA reads TGTGCCAGCAGACCGACAGGGTCGGGGGATACGCAGTATTTT.

The V gene is TRBV4-3, the J gene TRBJ2-1; a possible D gene is TRBD1 (6 bases). The V end lost 0 bases, the J end lost 0 bases, and 12 bases lay between the germline ends. Germline V gene sequence: CDR1 LGHNA, CDR2 YSLEER. The CDR3 is made up of 17 amino acids. The CDR3 DNA sequence: TGCGCCAGCAGCCAAGATCTGGGGGCCAGCTCCTACAATGAGCAGTTCTTC. This gives the protein CASSQDLGASSYNEQFF.

The rearrangement uses TRBV5-1 and TRBJ1-5, with D possibly matching TRBD1 (5 bases). The V end was cut by 4 bases, the J end by 3 bases, with 11 bases between. The CDR3 runs 14 residues. From germline, CDR1 is SGHRS and CDR2 YFSETQ. CDR3 in amino acids: CASSLGVSNQPQHF. The CDR3 DNA is TGCGCCAGCAGCCTAGGGGTGTCCAATCAGCCCCAGCATTTT.

The chain has TRBV27 and TRBJ2-7; a weak D match, TRBD1 (6 bases). Per the germline V gene, CDR1 is MNHEY and CDR2 is SMNVEV (reference sequence). V lost 5 bases, J lost 3 bases, and 17 bases lay in between. The CDR3 contains 15 residues. CDR3 sequence: CASSRQGTLYYEQYF. For the CDR3, the DNA is TGTGCCAGCAGTCGGCAAGGGACACTATACTACGAGCAGTACTTC.

CDR3 in amino acids: CASSPPGATEAFF. DNA for the CDR3: TGTGCCAGCAGTCCCCCAGGGGCCACTGAAGCTTTCTTT. This rearrangement joins TRBV27 to TRBJ1-1; perhaps TRBD1 as D (6 bases). This CDR3 has 13 residues. Trimming took off 5 bases at V and 4 bases at J, with 11 bases between the two ends. Germline V gene lookup returns CDR1 MNHEY and CDR2 SMNVEV (reference sequence).

The rearrangement joins TRBV27 to TRBJ2-5; 15 nucleotides match TRBD2. The CDR3 has 16 amino acids. The trim removed 6 bases at V and 4 bases at J, leaving 6 bases unmatched. Germline CDR1 reads MNHEY; CDR2 reads SMNVEV (reference sequence). The CDR3 coding sequence is TGTGCCAGCAGGGCGAAGGGACTAGCGGGAGGAGAGACCCAGTACTTC. This gives the protein CASRAKGLAGGETQYF.

This chain uses TRBV18 with TRBJ2-1; D gene unclear. Germline V gene lookup returns CDR1 KGHSH and CDR2 LQKENI. This CDR3 region has 13 residues. Trimming left V 0 bases short and J 7 bases short, with 7 bases between. This CDR3 is CASSPPSLNEQFF. In DNA, the CDR3 is TGTGCCAGCTCACCACCTTCCTTAAATGAGCAGTTCTTC.

The J gene is TRBJ2-3, the V gene TRBV10-3, with TRBD2 matching 13 bases. The CDR3 covers 12 residues. Looked up from germline, CDR1 is ENHRY and CDR2 is SYGVKD. Trimming took 9 bases from V and 11 from J; bases not matched to a gene: 5. The CDR3: CAIRGTSGEQYF. The CDR3 nucleotides read TGTGCCATAAGGGGGACTAGCGGGGAGCAGTATTTT.

The V gene is TRBV5-1, the J gene TRBJ2-3; 12 bases map to TRBD1. V trimming: 3 bases; J trimming: 6 bases; junction bases outside the gene matches: 8. CDR1 and CDR2 (germline): SGHRS, YFSETQ. This CDR3 spans 16 amino acids. Written as DNA, the CDR3 is TGCGCCAGCAGCTACCAGGGACAGGGGGCGTTGGATACGCAGTATTTT. It specifies CASSYQGQGALDTQYF.

The CDR3 DNA reads TGTGCCAGTAGTACGGACCGGGACAGGGGTTTATCTAATGAAAAACTGTTTTTT. Protein product: CASSTDRDRGLSNEKLFF. The chain combines TRBV19 with TRBJ1-4, with TRBD1 identical over 10 bases. The CDR3 is made up of 18 amino acids. Trimming cost V 4 bases and J 3 bases; bases outside gene matches: 11. In germline, CDR1 is LNHDA, CDR2 SQIVND (reference sequence).

The rearrangement uses TRBV2 and TRBJ2-2; 8 positions agree with TRBD1. Per the germline V gene, CDR1 is SNHLY and CDR2 is FYNNEI. V lost 7 bases to trimming and J lost 3 bases; unmatched junction nucleotides: 4. The CDR3 covers 14 residues. The CDR3 spells CASIRDRYTGELFF. For the CDR3, the DNA is TGTGCCAGCATTCGGGACAGGTACACCGGGGAGCTGTTTTTT.

The chain recombines TRBV6-5 with TRBJ1-2; tentative D call: TRBD1 (6 bases). The V end was cut by 6 bases, the J end by 8 bases, with 19 bases between. CDR3 length: 14 amino acids. CDR1 is MNHEY and CDR2 is SVGAGI in the germline V gene. The DNA for the CDR3 is TGTGCCAGCAGATTCGGGGGGGGGCGCGGCGGCTACACCTTC. It yields the protein CASRFGGGRGGYTF.

This clone appeared once. This chain joins TRBV7-8 and TRBJ2-6; the D is unclear. Trimming took 5 bases from V and 4 from J, leaving 15 bases between them. The CDR3 loop spans 16 amino acids. Germline loops: CDR1 SGHVS, CDR2 FQNEAQ. The CDR3, as DNA: TGTGCCAGCAGCCGAACCACAATGGCCGGGGCCAACGTCCTGACTTTC. The encoded protein is CASSRTTMAGANVLTF.

The chain is built from TRBV15 and TRBJ2-5, with D hard to call. Trimming stripped 0 bases from V and 1 base from J, with 12 bases between. CDR1 and CDR2 (germline): LNHNV, YYDKDF (reference sequence). This CDR3 comprises 16 residues. The CDR3 nucleotides read TGTGCCACCAGCAGAGATCAGAGAGGCACCCAAGAGACCCAGTACTTC. This translates into CATSRDQRGTQETQYF.

The V call is TRBV4-2, the J call TRBJ2-1; D is perhaps TRBD1 (5 bases). The CDR3 length is 18 residues. Per the germline V gene, CDR1 is LGHNA and CDR2 is YNFKEQ. The V and J ends lost 1 base and 0 bases respectively, with 16 bases between them. CDR3 protein: CASSQVWGAEPSYNEQFF. The CDR3 region has the DNA TGTGCCAGCAGCCAAGTTTGGGGCGCGGAACCCTCCTACAATGAGCAGTTCTTC.

V gene TRBV18 combines with J gene TRBJ1-3; D is undetermined. V was cut by 3 bases and J by 0 bases, with 9 bases left in between. CDR1 and CDR2 (germline): KGHSH, LQKENI. The CDR3 covers 15 residues. CDR3 in amino acids: CASSPTSNSGNTIYF. The CDR3 DNA reads as TGTGCCAGCTCACCTACATCCAACTCTGGAAACACCATATATTTT. Together with reference TRBV18 and TRBJ1-3, the CDR3 gives the full variable domain: NAGVMQNPRHLVRRRGQEARLRCSPMKGHSHVYWYRQLPEEGLKFMVYLQKENIIDESGMPKERFSAEFPKEGPSILRIQQVVRGDSAAYFCASSPTSNSGNTIYFGEGSWLTVV.

The chain uses TRBV14 and TRBJ1-1, with D hard to call. The CDR3 is 14 residues long. V lost 0 bases, J lost 4 bases, and 9 bases lay in between. Germline CDR1 SGHDN, CDR2 FVKESK. The chain's CDR3 is CASSQELQATEAFF. CDR3 DNA: TGTGCCAGCAGCCAAGAATTGCAGGCCACTGAAGCTTTCTTT.